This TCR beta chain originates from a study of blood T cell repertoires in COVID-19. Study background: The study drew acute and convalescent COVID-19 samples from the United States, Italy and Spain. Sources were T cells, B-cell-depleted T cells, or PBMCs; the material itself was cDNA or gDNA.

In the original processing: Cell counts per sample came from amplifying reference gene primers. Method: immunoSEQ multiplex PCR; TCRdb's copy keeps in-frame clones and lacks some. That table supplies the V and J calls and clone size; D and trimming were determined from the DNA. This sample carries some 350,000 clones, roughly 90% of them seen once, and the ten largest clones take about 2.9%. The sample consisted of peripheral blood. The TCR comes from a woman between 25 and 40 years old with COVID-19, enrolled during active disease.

CDR3 protein: CASRPQSYEQYF. For the CDR3, the DNA is TGTGCCAGCAGACCACAATCCTACGAGCAGTACTTC. The chain joins TRBV28 to TRBJ2-7; D unclear. The germline V gene encodes CDR1 MDHEN and CDR2 SYDVKM. The V gene lost 6 bases and the J gene lost 1 base, with 7 bases spanning the gap. The CDR3 sequence is 12 residues long.